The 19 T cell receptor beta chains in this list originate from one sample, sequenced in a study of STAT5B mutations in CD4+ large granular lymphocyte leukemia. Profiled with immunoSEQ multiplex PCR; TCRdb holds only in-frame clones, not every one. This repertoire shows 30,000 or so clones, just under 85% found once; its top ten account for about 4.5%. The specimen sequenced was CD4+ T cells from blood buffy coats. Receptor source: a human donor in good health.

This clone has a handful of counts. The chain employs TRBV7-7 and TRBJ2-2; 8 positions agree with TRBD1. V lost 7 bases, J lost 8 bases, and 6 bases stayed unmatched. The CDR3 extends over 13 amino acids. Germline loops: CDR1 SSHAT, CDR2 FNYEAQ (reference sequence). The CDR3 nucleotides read TGTGCCAGCACCGCGACAGGGGTGGGGGAGCTGTTTTTT. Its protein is CASTATGVGELFF.

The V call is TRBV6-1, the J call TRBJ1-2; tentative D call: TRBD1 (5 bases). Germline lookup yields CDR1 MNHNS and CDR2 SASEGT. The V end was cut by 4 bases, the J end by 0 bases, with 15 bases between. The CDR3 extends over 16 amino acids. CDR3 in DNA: TGTGCCAGCAGTGGGGGCCAGACACCTACTAACTATGGCTACACCTTC. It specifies CASSGGQTPTNYGYTF.

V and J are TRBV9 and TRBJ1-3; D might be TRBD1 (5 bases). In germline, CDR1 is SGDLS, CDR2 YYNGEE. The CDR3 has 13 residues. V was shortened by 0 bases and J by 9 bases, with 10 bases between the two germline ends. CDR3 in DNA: TGTGCCAGCAGCGTAGGCGGGGGAGGCACCATATATTTT. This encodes CASSVGGGGTIYF.

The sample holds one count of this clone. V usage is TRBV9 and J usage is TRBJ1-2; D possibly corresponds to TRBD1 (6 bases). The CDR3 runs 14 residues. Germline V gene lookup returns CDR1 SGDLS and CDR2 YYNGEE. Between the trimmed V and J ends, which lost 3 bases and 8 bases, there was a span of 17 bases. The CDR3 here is CASSALTGSEGYTF. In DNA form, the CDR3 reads TGTGCCAGCAGCGCGCTAACAGGGAGTGAGGGCTACACCTTC. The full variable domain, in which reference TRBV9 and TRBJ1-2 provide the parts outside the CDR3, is DSGVTQTPKHLITATGQRVTLRCSPRSGDLSVYWYQQSLDQGLQFLIQYYNGEERAKGNILERFSAQQFPDLHSELNLSSLELGDSALYFCASSALTGSEGYTFGSGTRLTVV.

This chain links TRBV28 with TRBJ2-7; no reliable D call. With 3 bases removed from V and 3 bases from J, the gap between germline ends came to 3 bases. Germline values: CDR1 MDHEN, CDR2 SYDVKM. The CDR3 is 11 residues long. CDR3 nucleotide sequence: TGTGCCAGCAGTTTTCACTACGAGCAGTACTTC. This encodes CASSFHYEQYF. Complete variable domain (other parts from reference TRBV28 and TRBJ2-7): DVKVTQSSRYLVKRTGEKVFLECVQDMDHENMFWYRQDPGLGLRLIYFSYDVKMKEKGDIPEGYSVSREKKERFSLILESASTNQTSMYLCASSFHYEQYFGPGTRLTVT.

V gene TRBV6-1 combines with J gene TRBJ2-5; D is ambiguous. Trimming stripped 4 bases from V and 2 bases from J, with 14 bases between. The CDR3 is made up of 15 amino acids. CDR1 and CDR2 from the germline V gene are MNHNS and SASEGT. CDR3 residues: CASSVLVMFQETQYF. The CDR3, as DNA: TGTGCCAGCAGTGTCCTAGTAATGTTTCAAGAGACCCAGTACTTC.

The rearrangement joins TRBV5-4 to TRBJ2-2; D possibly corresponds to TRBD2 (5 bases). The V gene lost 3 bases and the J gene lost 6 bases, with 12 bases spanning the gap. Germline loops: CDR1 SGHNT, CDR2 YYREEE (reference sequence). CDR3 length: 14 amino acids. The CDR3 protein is CASSSRTGAGELFF. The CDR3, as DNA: TGTGCCAGCAGCTCCCGGACTGGGGCCGGGGAGCTGTTTTTT.

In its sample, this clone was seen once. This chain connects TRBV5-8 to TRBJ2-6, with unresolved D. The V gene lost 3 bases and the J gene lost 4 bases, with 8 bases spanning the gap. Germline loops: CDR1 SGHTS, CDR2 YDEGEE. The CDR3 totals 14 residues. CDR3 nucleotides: TGTGCCAGCAGCTCCCTCCCCGGGGCCAACGTCCTGACTTTC. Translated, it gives CASSSLPGANVLTF.

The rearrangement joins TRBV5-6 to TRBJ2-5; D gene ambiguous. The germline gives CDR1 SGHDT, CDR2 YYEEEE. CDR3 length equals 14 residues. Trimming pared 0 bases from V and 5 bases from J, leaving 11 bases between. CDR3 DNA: TGTGCCAGCAGCTTGGATACGGCTAGGGAGACCCAGTACTTC. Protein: CASSLDTARETQYF. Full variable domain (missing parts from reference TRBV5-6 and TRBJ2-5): DAGVTQSPTHLIKTRGQQVTLRCSPKSGHDTVSWYQQALGQGPQFIFQYYEEEERQRGNFPDRFSGHQFPNYSSELNVNALLLGDSALYLCASSLDTARETQYFGPGTRLLVL.

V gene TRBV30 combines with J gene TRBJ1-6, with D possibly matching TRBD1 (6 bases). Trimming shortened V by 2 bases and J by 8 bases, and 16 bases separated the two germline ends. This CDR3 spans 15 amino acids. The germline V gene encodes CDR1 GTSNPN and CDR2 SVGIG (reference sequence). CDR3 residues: CAWSSGGGPDSPLHF. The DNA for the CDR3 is TGTGCCTGGAGTTCCGGGGGGGGCCCCGATTCACCCCTCCACTTT.

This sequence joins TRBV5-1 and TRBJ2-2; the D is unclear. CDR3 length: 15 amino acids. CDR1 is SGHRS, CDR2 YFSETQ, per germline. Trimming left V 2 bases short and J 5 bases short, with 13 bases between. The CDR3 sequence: CASSFSGEPTGELFF. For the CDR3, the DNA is TGCGCCAGCAGCTTTTCTGGGGAACCAACCGGGGAGCTGTTTTTT.

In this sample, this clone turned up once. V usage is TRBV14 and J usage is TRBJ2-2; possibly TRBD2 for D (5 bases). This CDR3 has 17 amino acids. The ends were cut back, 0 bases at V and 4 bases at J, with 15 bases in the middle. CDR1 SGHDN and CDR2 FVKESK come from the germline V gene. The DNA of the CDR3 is TGTGCCAGCAGCCAAGAGAGTTGGCTAGCTGGCACCGGGGAGCTGTTTTTT. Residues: CASSQESWLAGTGELFF.

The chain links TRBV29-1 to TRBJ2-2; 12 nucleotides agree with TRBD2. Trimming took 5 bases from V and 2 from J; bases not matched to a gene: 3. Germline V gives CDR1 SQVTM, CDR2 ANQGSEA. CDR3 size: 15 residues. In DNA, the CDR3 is TGCAGCGTTCGGACTAGCGGGATAAACACCGGGGAGCTGTTTTTT. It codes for CSVRTSGINTGELFF.

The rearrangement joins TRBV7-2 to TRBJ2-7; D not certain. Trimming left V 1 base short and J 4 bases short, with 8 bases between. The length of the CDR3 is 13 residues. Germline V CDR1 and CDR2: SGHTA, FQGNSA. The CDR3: CASSLGSNYEQYF. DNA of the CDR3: TGTGCCAGCAGCTTAGGTAGCAATTACGAGCAGTACTTC.

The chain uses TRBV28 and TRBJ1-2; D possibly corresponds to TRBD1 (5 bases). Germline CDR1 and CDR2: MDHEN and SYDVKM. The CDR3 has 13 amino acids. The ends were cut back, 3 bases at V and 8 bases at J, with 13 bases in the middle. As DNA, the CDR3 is TGTGCCAGCAGTTTTTGGGGCAGCAGGGGCTACACCTTC. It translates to CASSFWGSRGYTF.

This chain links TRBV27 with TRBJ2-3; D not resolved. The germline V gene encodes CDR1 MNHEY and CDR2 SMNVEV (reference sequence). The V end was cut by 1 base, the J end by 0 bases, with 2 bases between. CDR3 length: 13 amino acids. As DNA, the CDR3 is TGTGCCAGCAGTTTATGGAGCACAGATACGCAGTATTTT. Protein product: CASSLWSTDTQYF.

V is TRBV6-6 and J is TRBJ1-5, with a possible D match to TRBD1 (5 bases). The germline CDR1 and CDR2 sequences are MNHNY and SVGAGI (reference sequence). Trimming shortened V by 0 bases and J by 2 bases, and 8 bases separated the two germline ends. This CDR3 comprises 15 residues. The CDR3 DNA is TGTGCCAGCAGTTACTCAGGGGCTGGCAATCAGCCCCAGCATTTT. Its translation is CASSYSGAGNQPQHF.

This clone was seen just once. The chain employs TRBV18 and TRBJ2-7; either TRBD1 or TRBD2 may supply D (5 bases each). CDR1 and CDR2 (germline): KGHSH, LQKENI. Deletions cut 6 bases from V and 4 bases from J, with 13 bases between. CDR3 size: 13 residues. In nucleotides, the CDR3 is TGTGCCAGCTCCTCGGGGCTAAAATACGAGCAGTACTTC. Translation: CASSSGLKYEQYF.

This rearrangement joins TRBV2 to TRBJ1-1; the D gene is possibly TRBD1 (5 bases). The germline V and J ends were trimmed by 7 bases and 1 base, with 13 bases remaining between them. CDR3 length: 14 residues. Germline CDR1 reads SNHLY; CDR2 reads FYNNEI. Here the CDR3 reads CASIPTGGNTEAFF. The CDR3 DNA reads TGTGCCAGCATTCCCACCGGGGGGAACACTGAAGCTTTCTTT.